The 4 T cell receptor beta chains below were found in one sample sequenced in a study of shared clonotypes between healthy human individuals. Profiling relied on immunoSEQ multiplex PCR, and the TCRdb table lists in-frame clones only, not all of them. Among around 2.5 million clones listed, over 85% were seen once. Material for sequencing was naive CD4+ T cells from PBMCs. Noted subset: CD45RA+ positively selected. The origin of the receptors is a man aged 18-30 years in good health. Some clones in this sample may be carry-over from other donors' samples.

V gene TRBV4-1 combines with J gene TRBJ1-4; 9 bases align to TRBD1. Germline CDR1 and CDR2: MGHRA and YSYEKL. With V trimmed by 4 bases and J by 4 bases, 10 bases remained unmatched. This CDR3 is 17 amino acids long. The CDR3 DNA reads as TGCGCCAGCAGCCTCATCCCGGGACAGGGTTTTAATGAAAAACTGTTTTTT. This sequence encodes CASSLIPGQGFNEKLFF.

V gene TRBV28 combines with J gene TRBJ2-7; D gene uncertain. The ends were cut back, 8 bases at V and 2 bases at J, with 19 bases in the middle. CDR3 length: 15 residues. Germline assignment: CDR1 MDHEN and CDR2 SYDVKM. CDR3 protein: CASRRSPTPTYEQYF. CDR3 coding DNA: TGTGCCAGCCGGAGATCCCCGACACCGACCTACGAGCAGTACTTC. Combining the CDR3 with reference TRBV28 and TRBJ2-7 gives the whole variable domain DVKVTQSSRYLVKRTGEKVFLECVQDMDHENMFWYRQDPGLGLRLIYFSYDVKMKEKGDIPEGYSVSREKKERFSLILESASTNQTSMYLCASRRSPTPTYEQYFGPGTRLTVT.

This clone came up a few times. The rearrangement joins TRBV30 to TRBJ1-5; no clear D. Trimming took 2 bases from V and 3 from J, leaving 14 bases between them. The CDR3 extends over 15 amino acids. Germline V lookup: CDR1 GTSNPN, CDR2 SVGIG (reference sequence). The CDR3 loop is CAWSRDTGDNQPQHF. In nucleotides, the CDR3 is TGTGCCTGGAGTAGGGATACGGGTGACAATCAGCCCCAGCATTTT.

The chain is built from TRBV7-2 and TRBJ1-4; D gene uncertain. The CDR3 consists of 13 residues. Germline loops: CDR1 SGHTA, CDR2 FQGNSA. The V and J ends lost 4 bases and 10 bases respectively, with 13 bases between them. The CDR3 is CASSSPTAAKLFF. Here the CDR3 DNA reads TGTGCCAGCAGCTCGCCTACTGCTGCAAAACTGTTTTTT.